One and the same sample provided the 12 T cell receptor beta chains below, sequenced in a study of long-term antiretroviral therapy in people with HIV. With survey level as its setting, the immunoSEQ assay was v3.0. Assay used: immunoSEQ multiplex PCR; TCRdb lists only in-frame clones, some missing. The sample lists 16,000 or so clones; about 95% were seen once. This material consisted of unsorted PBMCs, taken more than 10 years after starting antiretroviral therapy. The receptors were sampled from a man under 40 with HIV.

The V gene is TRBV5-5, the J gene TRBJ1-2; a possible D gene is TRBD1 (5 bases). V lost 4 bases and J 7 bases, leaving 14 bases between the germline ends. The length of the CDR3 is 13 residues. Germline CDR1 reads SGHKS; CDR2 reads YYEKEE (reference sequence). The CDR3 loop reads CASSETRQFGYTF. Here the CDR3 DNA reads TGTGCCAGCAGCGAGACACGACAGTTTGGCTACACCTTC.

This chain links TRBV4-1 with TRBJ2-5, with D hard to call. The length of the CDR3 is 13 residues. Trimming pared 2 bases from V and 5 bases from J, leaving 9 bases between. Germline assignment: CDR1 MGHRA and CDR2 YSYEKL. CDR3 amino acids: CASSQQPAETQYF. The CDR3 region has the DNA TGCGCCAGCAGCCAACAACCGGCCGAGACCCAGTACTTC.

The chain carries TRBV7-8 and TRBJ2-1; 8 bases agree with TRBD1. Germline V CDR1 and CDR2: SGHVS, FQNEAQ. V lost 5 bases, J lost 3 bases, and 9 bases stayed unmatched. This CDR3 is built from 16 residues. This CDR3 is CASSPLGTGLYNEQFF. CDR3 in DNA: TGTGCCAGCAGCCCGCTGGGGACAGGCCTCTACAATGAGCAGTTCTTC.

The chain employs TRBV6-1 and TRBJ2-5; TRBD2 agrees at 9 bases. Germline V lookup: CDR1 MNHNS, CDR2 SASEGT. V shed 2 bases and J 5 bases; nucleotides not matched to a gene: 3. This CDR3 contains 14 residues. The CDR3: CASSESAGGETQYF. CDR3 DNA sequence: TGTGCCAGCAGTGAAAGTGCGGGGGGGGAGACCCAGTACTTC.

The V gene is TRBV12-5, the J gene TRBJ2-1; D remains ambiguous. This CDR3 is built from 13 residues. Germline-derived CDR1 and CDR2 are LGHNT and FRNRAP. Trimming took off 5 bases at V and 3 bases at J, with 8 bases between the two ends. CDR3 in DNA: TGTGCTAGTGGTCTGGACGTCTACAATGAGCAGTTCTTC. This translates into CASGLDVYNEQFF.

The chain combines TRBV5-5 with TRBJ2-5, with D possibly matching TRBD1 (5 bases). Trimming took 0 bases from V and 5 from J, leaving 8 bases between them. The CDR3 consists of 13 residues. CDR1 SGHKS and CDR2 YYEKEE come from the germline V gene (reference sequence). CDR3 residues: CASSLEGRETQYF. The CDR3 DNA reads as TGTGCCAGCAGCTTGGAGGGGCGTGAGACCCAGTACTTC.

The rearrangement links TRBV5-4 to TRBJ2-3; 7 bases align to TRBD2. This CDR3 is built from 13 residues. V lost 9 bases to trimming and J lost 1 base; unmatched junction nucleotides: 5. The germline V gene has CDR1 SGHNT and CDR2 YYREEE (reference sequence). The DNA for the CDR3 is TGTGCCACGAGCGGGGCCGGCACAGATACGCAGTATTTT. Its translation: CATSGAGTDTQYF.

V is TRBV4-2 and J is TRBJ2-5; TRBD2 matches at 11 bases. Germline values: CDR1 LGHNA, CDR2 YNFKEQ. The CDR3 is 20 residues long. V trimming: 0 bases; J trimming: 2 bases; junction bases outside the gene matches: 14. CDR3 sequence: CASSQEGATGLAGGQETQYF. The CDR3, as DNA: TGTGCCAGCAGCCAAGAAGGTGCAACCGGATTAGCGGGGGGGCAAGAGACCCAGTACTTC.

The CDR3 sequence is CASSAQLDFVNTGELFF. The CDR3 region has the DNA TGTGCCAGCAGTGCCCAATTGGACTTTGTTAACACCGGGGAGCTGTTTTTT. V usage is TRBV25-1 and J usage is TRBJ2-2, with D perhaps TRBD2 (5 bases). The V and J ends lost 4 bases and 2 bases respectively, with 17 bases between them. The CDR3 totals 17 residues. Looked up from germline, CDR1 is MGHDK and CDR2 is SYGVNS.

The chain combines TRBV5-1 with TRBJ1-1; D gene ambiguous. The CDR3 has 13 amino acids. Trimming removed 0 bases at V and 2 bases at J, with 5 bases between. CDR1 is SGHRS, CDR2 YFSETQ, per germline. CDR3 DNA: TGCGCCAGCAGCTTGGACCGCAACACTGAAGCTTTCTTT. The encoded protein is CASSLDRNTEAFF.

The rearrangement joins TRBV4-1 to TRBJ2-5; 12 nucleotides align to TRBD2. Germline assignment: CDR1 MGHRA and CDR2 YSYEKL. Trimming at V came to 3 bases and at J to 13 bases, leaving 9 bases not matched to a gene. The CDR3 covers 14 residues. In DNA, the CDR3 is TGCGCCAGCAGCCAGGGTTCTAGCGGGGGGGTCTGGTACTTC. Its translation is CASSQGSSGGVWYF.

The rearrangement uses TRBV10-3 and TRBJ1-1; 8 nucleotides align to TRBD1. The CDR3 consists of 12 residues. J was trimmed by 8 bases and V by 6 bases; bases with no gene match: 5. Germline CDR1 ENHRY, CDR2 SYGVKD. The CDR3 DNA sequence: TGTGCCATCAGCGGACAGGGTGACGAAGCTTTCTTT. Protein product: CAISGQGDEAFF.